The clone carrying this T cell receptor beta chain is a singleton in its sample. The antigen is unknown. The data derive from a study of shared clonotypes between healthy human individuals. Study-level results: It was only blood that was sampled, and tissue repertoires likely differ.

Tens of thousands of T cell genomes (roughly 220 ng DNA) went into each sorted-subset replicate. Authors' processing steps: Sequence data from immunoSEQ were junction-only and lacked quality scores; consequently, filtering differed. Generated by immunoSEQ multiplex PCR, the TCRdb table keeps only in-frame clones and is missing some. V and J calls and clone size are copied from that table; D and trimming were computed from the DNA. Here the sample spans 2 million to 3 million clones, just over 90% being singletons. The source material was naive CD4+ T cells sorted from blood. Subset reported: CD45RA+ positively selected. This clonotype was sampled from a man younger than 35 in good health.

CDR3 protein: CASTYQATGQETQYF. In DNA form, the CDR3 reads TGTGCCAGCACATATCAGGCGACAGGCCAAGAGACCCAGTACTTC. The V gene is TRBV6-6, the J gene TRBJ2-5; tentatively, D is TRBD1 (6 bases). V was clipped by 7 bases and J by 1 base, with 16 bases between them. The germline gives CDR1 MNHNY, CDR2 SVGAGI (reference sequence). The length of the CDR3 is 15 residues.